This TCR beta chain was captured in a study of blood T cell repertoires in COVID-19. Assay used: immunoSEQ multiplex PCR; TCRdb lists only in-frame clones, some missing. The top ten clones hold 4.5% to 5.5% of a sample with some 210,000 clones, almost 85% of them seen once. This CDR3 region has 14 residues. Germline CDR1 LGHNT, CDR2 FRNRAP. With 4 bases removed from V and 3 bases from J, the gap between germline ends came to 10 bases. This chain joins TRBV12-5 and TRBJ1-5; D is undetermined. The sequence was collected from a woman between 65 and 79 years old with active or convalescent COVID-19. The source material was peripheral blood. In DNA, the CDR3 is TGTGCTAGTGGTTCGGGTGTTGACAATCAGCCCCAGCATTTT. Its protein product is CASGSGVDNQPQHF.